A single sample gave rise to the 14 T cell receptor beta chains below, sequenced in a study of T-cell memory formation after mild COVID-19. TCRdb processed the 5' RACE reads anew with MiXCR; each CDR3 protein has one entry. Counted here are around 340,000 distinct CDR3 sequences, around 14% occurring once; the ten biggest clones make up about 22%. The sequencing input was PBMCs or a T cell subset sorted from them (not recorded which). These receptors came from a man aged 18 to 30 who had mild COVID-19 (a few samples of this study predate the infection). Cell type and time point are not known.

This clonotype was observed many times. The chain recombines TRBV15 with TRBJ2-7, with a possible D match to TRBD1 (5 bases). The V end was cut by 1 base, the J end by 4 bases, with 8 bases between. Germline CDR1 reads LNHNV; CDR2 reads YYDKDF (reference sequence). This CDR3 region has 13 residues. CDR3 region: CATSRAPGYEQYV. The CDR3 DNA reads as TGTGCCACCAGCAGAGCCCCAGGGTACGAGCAGTACGTC.

In DNA, the CDR3 is TGTGCCAGCAGCAAAGGGACAGGGGGTTACTACAATTCACCCCTCCACTTT. It encodes CASSKGTGGYYNSPLHF. V and J are TRBV28 and TRBJ1-6; 11 nucleotides agree with TRBD1. From germline, CDR1 is MDHEN and CDR2 SYDVKM. Unmatched junction bases numbered 11, after V lost 6 bases and J lost 7 bases. The CDR3 is 17 residues long.

This clonotype was seen only a few times. The chain recombines TRBV5-1 with TRBJ2-5; TRBD2 matches at 8 bases. Losses at the gene ends were 0 bases for V and 12 bases for J; bases not matched to a gene: 13. The CDR3 covers 15 residues. The V gene's germline CDR1 is SGHRS and CDR2 YFSETQ. CDR3 region: CASSLAGGQKKIKYF. CDR3 in DNA: TGCGCCAGCAGCTTGGCGGGGGGGCAGAAAAAGATAAAGTACTTC.

This sequence joins TRBV7-2 and TRBJ1-1; D is uncertain. CDR1 and CDR2 (germline): SGHTA, FQGNSA. CDR3 size: 17 residues. The ends were cut back, 1 base at V and 0 bases at J, with 15 bases in the middle. Here the CDR3 DNA reads TGTGCCAGCAGCTTAGGAGGCTCAAGAGTAATGAACACTGAAGCTTTCTTT. Protein product: CASSLGGSRVMNTEAFF.

This clonotype showed up just a few times. The rearrangement uses TRBV7-6 and TRBJ2-5; D may be TRBD2 (6 bases). There are 16 residues in the CDR3. Germline CDR1 SGHVS, CDR2 FNYEAQ. Trimming left V 5 bases short and J 7 bases short, with 23 bases between. In nucleotides, the CDR3 is TGTGCCAGCAGCGGAGGCCTCAAGACTAGTTTTTCGACCCAGTACTTC. Translating gives CASSGGLKTSFSTQYF.

This clonotype was found a few times. The V gene is TRBV28, the J gene TRBJ2-5; D unresolved. Germline-derived CDR1 and CDR2 are MDHEN and SYDVKM. V shed 3 bases and J shed 2 bases, with 7 bases lying between them. The CDR3 is made up of 13 amino acids. In DNA, the CDR3 is TGTGCCAGCAGTTTCGTCAGTCAAGAGACCCAGTACTTC. As protein: CASSFVSQETQYF. Together with reference TRBV28 and TRBJ2-5, the CDR3 gives the full variable domain: DVKVTQSSRYLVKRTGEKVFLECVQDMDHENMFWYRQDPGLGLRLIYFSYDVKMKEKGDIPEGYSVSREKKERFSLILESASTNQTSMYLCASSFVSQETQYFGPGTRLLVL.

This clonotype has at least ten counts. The chain has TRBV18 and TRBJ1-1; unclear D gene. This CDR3 spans 14 amino acids. Per the germline V gene, CDR1 is KGHSH and CDR2 is LQKENI. Trimming removed 5 bases from V and 4 bases from J, with 14 bases in between. CDR3 residues: CASSGLEGGTEAFF. CDR3 DNA: TGTGCCAGCTCAGGCCTTGAGGGAGGCACTGAAGCTTTCTTT.

This clonotype was counted at least ten times. V is TRBV9 and J is TRBJ1-3; D unresolved. V lost 0 bases and J lost 4, with 2 bases in between. The CDR3 extends over 12 amino acids. The V gene's germline CDR1 is SGDLS and CDR2 YYNGEE. CDR3 amino acids: CASSVDGNTIYF. The CDR3 DNA reads as TGTGCCAGCAGCGTAGACGGAAACACCATATATTTT.

This clonotype was counted between two and nine times. The chain carries TRBV20-1 and TRBJ1-2, with D maybe TRBD1 (6 bases). From germline, CDR1 is DFQATT and CDR2 SNEGSKA (reference sequence). The CDR3 is 15 amino acids. Trimming cost V 2 bases and J 2 bases, with 15 bases left between them. CDR3 loop: CSARITGTPNYGYTF. The CDR3 nucleotides are TGCAGTGCTAGAATAACCGGGACACCAAACTATGGCTACACCTTC.

The table lists this clonotype with a few counts. The genes are TRBV5-1 and TRBJ2-5; no clear D. Deletions cut 5 bases from V and 1 base from J, with 9 bases between. The CDR3 contains 13 residues. Germline-derived CDR1 and CDR2 are SGHRS and YFSETQ. The CDR3 reads CASSSFLQETQYF. The CDR3 nucleotides are TGCGCCAGCAGTTCCTTCCTCCAAGAGACCCAGTACTTC.

V usage is TRBV5-1 and J usage is TRBJ2-4; D is ambiguous. The CDR3 is 15 amino acids. Germline V gene lookup returns CDR1 SGHRS and CDR2 YFSETQ. V was pared by 1 base and J by 0 bases, with 8 bases between. CDR3 sequence: CASSLSGLAKNIQYF. The CDR3 bases are TGCGCCAGCAGCTTGTCGGGCCTAGCCAAAAACATTCAGTACTTC.

There are a few counts of this clonotype. The genes are TRBV27 and TRBJ1-2; 7 bases are shared with TRBD1. This CDR3 contains 13 residues. Looked up from germline, CDR1 is MNHEY and CDR2 is SMNVEV (reference sequence). Unmatched junction bases numbered 5, after V lost 3 bases and J lost 7 bases. Here the CDR3 DNA reads TGTGCCAGCAGTTTCAGACAGGGCCTTGGCTACACCTTC. It specifies CASSFRQGLGYTF.

The chain links TRBV7-2 to TRBJ1-6; 7 nucleotides align to TRBD1. V gave up 2 bases and J gave up 9 bases; unmatched junction bases: 4. In germline, CDR1 is SGHTA, CDR2 FQGNSA. CDR3 length: 14 residues. CDR3 in DNA: TGTGCCAGCAGCTTAAACAGGGGAGGTTCACCCCTCCACTTT. Its translation: CASSLNRGGSPLHF.

A few counts support this clonotype. This chain uses TRBV5-5 with TRBJ2-5; possibly TRBD2 for D (6 bases). Looked up from germline, CDR1 is SGHKS and CDR2 is YYEKEE (reference sequence). V shed 9 bases and J shed 5 bases, with 14 bases lying between them. The CDR3 loop spans 12 amino acids. The CDR3 region is CATALAVETQYF. CDR3 sequence (DNA): TGTGCCACGGCACTAGCTGTGGAGACCCAGTACTTC.